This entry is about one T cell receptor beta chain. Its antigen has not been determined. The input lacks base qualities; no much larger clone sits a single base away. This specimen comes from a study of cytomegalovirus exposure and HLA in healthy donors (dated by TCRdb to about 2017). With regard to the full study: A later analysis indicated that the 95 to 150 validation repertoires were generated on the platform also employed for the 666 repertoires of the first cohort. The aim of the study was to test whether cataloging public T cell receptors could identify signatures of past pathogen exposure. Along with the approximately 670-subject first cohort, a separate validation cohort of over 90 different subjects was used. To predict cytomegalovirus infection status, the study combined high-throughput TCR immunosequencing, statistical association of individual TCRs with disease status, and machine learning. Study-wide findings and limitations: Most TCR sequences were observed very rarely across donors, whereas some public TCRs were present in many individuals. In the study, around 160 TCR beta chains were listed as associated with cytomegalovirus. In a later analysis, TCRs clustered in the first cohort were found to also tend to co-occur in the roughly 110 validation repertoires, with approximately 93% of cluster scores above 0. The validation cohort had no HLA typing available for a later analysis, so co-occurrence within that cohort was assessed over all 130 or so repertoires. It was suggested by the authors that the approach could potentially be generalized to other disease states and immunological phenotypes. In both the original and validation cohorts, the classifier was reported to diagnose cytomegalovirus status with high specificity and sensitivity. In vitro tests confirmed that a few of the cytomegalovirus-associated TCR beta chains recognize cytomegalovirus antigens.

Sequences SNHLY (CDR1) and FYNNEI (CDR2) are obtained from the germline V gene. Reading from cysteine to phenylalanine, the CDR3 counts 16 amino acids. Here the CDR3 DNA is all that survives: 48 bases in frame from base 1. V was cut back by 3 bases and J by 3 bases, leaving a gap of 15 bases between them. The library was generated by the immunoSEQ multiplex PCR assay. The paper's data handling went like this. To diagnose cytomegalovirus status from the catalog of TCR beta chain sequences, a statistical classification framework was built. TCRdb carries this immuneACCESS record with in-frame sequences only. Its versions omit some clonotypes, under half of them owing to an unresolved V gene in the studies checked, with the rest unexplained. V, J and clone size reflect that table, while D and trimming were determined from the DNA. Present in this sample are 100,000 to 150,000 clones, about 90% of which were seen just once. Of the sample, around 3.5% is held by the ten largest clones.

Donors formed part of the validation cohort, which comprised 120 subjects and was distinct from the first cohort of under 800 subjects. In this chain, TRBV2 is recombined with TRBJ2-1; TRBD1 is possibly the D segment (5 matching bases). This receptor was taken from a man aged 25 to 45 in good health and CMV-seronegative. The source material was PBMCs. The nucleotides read TGTGCCAGCAGTGAGTTAGGGGCAGTAAGCTACAATGAGCAGTTCTTC. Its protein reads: CASSELGAVSYNEQFF.